Presented here are 5 T cell receptor beta chains from one specimen sequenced in a study of graft-versus-host responses after intestinal transplantation. Their antigen targets remain unknown. Some clones are missing from TCRdb's copy, which holds only in-frame ones; the method was immunoSEQ multiplex PCR. Of 95,000 to 110,000 clones in the sample, roughly 87% were seen once. Sequencing used unstimulated CD4+ T cells sorted from spleen or lymph node cells, obtained before transplant. The source is a human donor who was the organ donor for an intestinal transplant.

This clone was counted between two and nine times. This rearrangement joins TRBV13 to TRBJ1-3; D remains unclear. The CDR3 consists of 13 residues. Trimming removed 6 bases at V and 7 bases at J, with 13 bases between. The germline V gene has CDR1 PRHDT and CDR2 FYEKMQ (reference sequence). CDR3 loop: CASRRTERNTIYF. The CDR3 nucleotides are TGTGCCAGCAGAAGGACGGAGCGCAACACCATATATTTT. The full variable domain, completed using reference TRBV13 and TRBJ1-3, is AAGVIQSPRHLIKEKRETATLKCYPIPRHDTVYWYQQGPGQDPQFLISFYEKMQSDKGSIPDRFSAQQFSDYHSELNMSSLELGDSALYFCASRRTERNTIYFGEGSWLTVV.

Only a few counts were recorded for this clone. This chain uses TRBV29-1 with TRBJ2-1; 15 bases align to TRBD2. Germline assignment: CDR1 SQVTM and CDR2 ANQGSEA. Trimming took 6 bases from V and 4 from J; bases not matched to a gene: 7. This CDR3 is built from 16 residues. The CDR3, as DNA: TGCAGCGTACGGACTAGCGGGAGGGCCAGATACAATGAGCAGTTCTTC. Encoded protein: CSVRTSGRARYNEQFF.

This rearrangement joins TRBV27 to TRBJ2-4; TRBD2 aligns across 8 bases. Germline CDR1 is MNHEY and CDR2 is SMNVEV (reference sequence). This CDR3 is built from 16 residues. The J segment lost 0 bases and the V segment lost 4 bases, leaving 5 bases of the junction unmatched. In DNA form, the CDR3 reads TGTGCCAGCAGTTCCCCTAGCGGGTTAGCCAAAAACATTCAGTACTTC. Encoded protein: CASSSPSGLAKNIQYF.

This clone was seen only once. V and J are TRBV5-1 and TRBJ1-3, with D possibly being TRBD1 (6 bases). Trimming stripped 2 bases from V and 0 bases from J, with 18 bases between. The CDR3 length is 18 residues. The V gene's germline CDR1 is SGHRS and CDR2 YFSETQ. The CDR3 region is CASSLRSRTATSGNTIYF. Written as DNA, the CDR3 is TGCGCCAGCAGCTTAAGATCCAGGACAGCCACCTCTGGAAACACCATATATTTT.

This sequence joins TRBV5-1 and TRBJ2-3, with no clear D. V shed 4 bases and J shed 0 bases, with 12 bases lying between them. From germline, CDR1 is SGHRS and CDR2 YFSETQ. The CDR3 is 15 residues long. CDR3 nucleotide sequence: TGCGCCAGCAGCCCCCCGAGGTCTAGCACAGATACGCAGTATTTT. It yields the protein CASSPPRSSTDTQYF.